This TCR beta chain was sequenced during a study of OX40 agonist ivuxolimab in advanced cancers. As regards this clone: Its antigen is unknown.

The study, taken as a whole, reports: Several nonresponders also turned out to have low normalized T-cell clonal expansion. Researchers report that CD8+ T cells had, on average, more expanded clones than CD4+.

Some clones are missing from TCRdb's copy, which holds only in-frame ones; the method was immunoSEQ multiplex PCR. The repertoire consists of tens of thousands of clones, with roughly 86% occurring once and the leading ten covering around 3.5%. The sequencing here drew on CD4+ or CD8+ T cells sorted from blood, taken in a trial of the OX40 agonist ivuxolimab. The receptor was derived from an adult with an advanced solid tumor such as melanoma, head and neck, liver or kidney cancer.

The CDR3 bases are TGTGCCAGCTCACCCGTCGGACTCCCGGGGAAAAATGAGCAGTTCTTC. This gives the protein CASSPVGLPGKNEQFF. The chain is built from TRBV18 and TRBJ2-1; D might be TRBD2 (5 bases). With 3 bases removed from V and 7 bases from J, the gap between germline ends came to 19 bases. Germline assignment: CDR1 KGHSH and CDR2 LQKENI. The CDR3 covers 16 residues.